The 27 T cell receptor beta chains given below trace back to one sample, sequenced in a study of Graves' ophthalmopathy and Graves' hyperthyroidism (dated by TCRdb to about 2018). Sequenced on an Illumina HiSeq 2000. TCR beta CDR3 regions were amplified from RNA transcripts for repertoire sequencing. The first round of RT-PCR was done with HTBI primers and the Qiagen OneStep RT-PCR kit, and was followed by a second round of multiplex PCR, then size selection and purification. TCRdb passed the public sequencing reads through fastp at Q25 and MiXCR, retaining productive beta sequences. Identical CDR3 proteins give one entry, which carries the most common genes and DNA. For this sample there are fewer than 600,000 distinct CDR3 sequences; about 15% appear just once. Clones ranked in the top ten supply about a tenth of the sample. The specimen sequenced was blood. Every receptor here comes from a woman in her thirties with Graves' ophthalmopathy. Donor details come from another sample of the same person, matched by shared clones.

This clonotype was seen a few times. The rearrangement joins TRBV10-3 to TRBJ1-5, with D possibly TRBD1 on 5 matching bases. V lost 3 bases, J lost 6 bases, and 15 bases lay in between. The CDR3 length is 15 residues. From germline, CDR1 is ENHRY and CDR2 SYGVKD. The CDR3 nucleotides read TGTGCCATCAGTGATGGGGTGAGGGGTGGTCAGCCCCAGCATTTT. It codes for CAISDGVRGGQPQHF.

This chain links TRBV4-3 with TRBJ2-5; D is possibly TRBD1 (6 bases). This CDR3 has 16 residues. V lost 3 bases to trimming and J lost 2 bases, with 16 bases between them. Germline CDR1 is LGHNA and CDR2 is YSLEER. The CDR3: CASSQREGQKQETQYF. The DNA for the CDR3 is TGCGCCAGCAGCCAGAGAGAAGGACAGAAACAAGAGACCCAGTACTTC.

This clonotype was counted only a few times. The chain couples TRBV19 to TRBJ2-2; 10 bases are shared with TRBD2. The V gene's germline CDR1 is LNHDA and CDR2 SQIVND (reference sequence). Unmatched junction bases numbered 8, after V lost 10 bases and J lost 6 bases. CDR3 length: 14 amino acids. The CDR3 spells CATAPLAGAGELFF. The CDR3 DNA sequence: TGTGCCACCGCACCTCTAGCGGGGGCCGGGGAGCTGTTTTTT. Filled out from reference TRBV19 and TRBJ2-2, the complete variable domain reads DGGITQSPKYLFRKEGQNVTLSCEQNLNHDAMYWYRQDPGQGLRLIYYSQIVNDFQKGDIAEGYSVSREKKESFPLTVTSAQKNPTAFYLCATAPLAGAGELFFGEGSRLTVL.

The chain is built from TRBV3-1 and TRBJ1-2; D possibly corresponds to TRBD1 (5 bases). This CDR3 is built from 15 residues. The V gene's germline CDR1 is LGHDT and CDR2 YNNKEL (reference sequence). V was cut by 4 bases and J by 6 bases, with 18 bases left in between. The CDR3 reads CASSPKEWGIDGYTF. In DNA, the CDR3 is TGTGCCAGCAGCCCCAAGGAATGGGGGATTGATGGCTACACCTTC.

This clonotype was found many times. The chain employs TRBV20-1 and TRBJ2-7; 9 bases are shared with TRBD1. V was clipped by 6 bases and J by 5 bases; unmatched bases: 8. CDR3 size: 13 residues. CDR1 is DFQATT and CDR2 is SNEGSKA in the germline V gene (reference sequence). CDR3 protein: CSAAGGQGNEQYF. DNA for the CDR3: TGCAGTGCCGCAGGGGGACAGGGTAACGAGCAGTACTTC.

The chain has TRBV11-1 and TRBJ2-7, with D possibly TRBD1 on 6 matching bases. The CDR3 covers 17 residues. Germline V gene data show CDR1 as SGHAT and CDR2 as FQDESV (reference sequence). V lost 5 bases and J lost 7, with 27 bases in between. DNA of the CDR3: TGTGCCAGCAGCCCTCCGGGTGGGGGCCCCCCGTCGCTGGAGCAGTACTTC. This codes for CASSPPGGGPPSLEQYF.

There are many counts of this clonotype. Germline and junction disagree at one end, which may indicate a read error. V gene TRBV6-1 combines with J gene TRBJ1-1; D possibly corresponds to TRBD1 (5 bases). The CDR3 runs to 14 residues. CDR1 and CDR2 from the germline V gene are MNHNS and SASEGT. For the CDR3, the DNA is TGTGCCAGCAGGGAAGGGACTCGGAGGACTGAAGCTTTCTTT. This encodes CASREGTRRTEAFF.

This clonotype appeared many times. The CDR3 sequence is CASSLGGGSGNTIYF. The CDR3 region has the DNA TGTGCCAGCAGCCTAGGTGGGGGCTCTGGAAACACCATATATTTT. The chain employs TRBV27 and TRBJ1-3; D is possibly TRBD1 (5 bases). V shed 6 bases and J shed 0 bases, with 12 bases lying between them. Germline V gene lookup returns CDR1 MNHEY and CDR2 SMNVEV (reference sequence). The CDR3 consists of 15 residues.

The chain combines TRBV27 with TRBJ2-5; 14 bases map to TRBD2. Losses at the gene ends were 9 bases for V and 6 bases for J; bases not matched to a gene: 6. Germline CDR1 MNHEY, CDR2 SMNVEV (reference sequence). This CDR3 has 14 residues. The CDR3 here is CASRRLAGGQTQYF. CDR3 bases: TGTGCCAGTAGGAGACTAGCGGGAGGGCAGACCCAGTACTTC.

This clonotype was seen many times. V is TRBV20-1 and J is TRBJ1-2; weak D call: TRBD1 (6 bases). V was pared by 3 bases and J by 8 bases, with 10 bases between. CDR1 and CDR2 from the germline V gene are DFQATT and SNEGSKA (reference sequence). The CDR3 loop spans 11 amino acids. The CDR3 DNA sequence: TGCAGTGCTAGGGACAGCGGGGGCTACACCTTC. It encodes CSARDSGGYTF.

This clonotype showed up many times. This chain uses TRBV19 with TRBJ1-1, with 8 nucleotides matching TRBD1. V lost 5 bases, J lost 0 bases, and 11 bases stayed unmatched. Looked up from germline, CDR1 is LNHDA and CDR2 is SQIVND (reference sequence). CDR3 length equals 17 residues. CDR3 bases: TGTGCCAGTAGTTCCCTTACAGGGGGGGTCATGAACACTGAAGCTTTCTTT. This sequence encodes CASSSLTGGVMNTEAFF.

Ten or more counts support this clonotype. The genes are TRBV11-1 and TRBJ1-2; D unclear. Germline-derived CDR1 and CDR2 are SGHAT and FQDESV (reference sequence). The CDR3 is made up of 16 amino acids. V was pared by 0 bases and J by 0 bases, with 11 bases between. CDR3 in amino acids: CASSLARAEANYGYTF. CDR3 nucleotides: TGTGCCAGCAGCTTAGCCAGAGCAGAAGCTAACTATGGCTACACCTTC.

This clonotype was seen ten or more times. CDR3 coding DNA: TGTGCCAGCAGACGAGGGTCCTGGCAGGGGGCGTACGAGCAGTACTTC. Amino acids: CASRRGSWQGAYEQYF. This chain uses TRBV6-1 with TRBJ2-7; 8 bases are shared with TRBD1. The V segment lost 6 bases and the J segment 4 bases; nucleotides outside the gene matches: 14. The CDR3 length is 16 residues. The germline V gene has CDR1 MNHNS and CDR2 SASEGT.

Turning to this clonotype: A single base separates this from a much larger clone, so it may be a read error. V and J are TRBV7-6 and TRBJ2-5, with 12 bases matching TRBD2. From germline, CDR1 is SGHVS and CDR2 FNYEAQ. The CDR3 has 16 amino acids. Written as DNA, the CDR3 is TGTGCCAGCAGTTCCCGGACTAGCGGGGCCTCGGAGACCAAGTACTTC. This gives the protein CASSSRTSGASETKYF.

This clonotype was observed many times. The chain has TRBV30 and TRBJ1-6, with D unresolved. Germline-derived CDR1 and CDR2 are GTSNPN and SVGIG (reference sequence). Trimming shortened V by 1 base and J by 7 bases, and 2 bases separated the two germline ends. The CDR3 is 11 amino acids. The CDR3 sequence: CAWSANSPLHF. The CDR3 bases are TGTGCCTGGAGTGCAAATTCACCCCTCCACTTT.

This clonotype was observed many times. The CDR3 DNA sequence: TGTGCCAGCACCCCGGGTTCAGGGGTTAACTACGAGCAGTACTTC. It encodes CASTPGSGVNYEQYF. The chain couples TRBV6-1 to TRBJ2-7, with D tentatively TRBD1 (6 bases). Germline loops: CDR1 MNHNS, CDR2 SASEGT. There are 15 residues in the CDR3. V was shortened by 7 bases and J by 3 bases, with 19 bases between the two germline ends.

This clonotype was picked up many times. Its ends do not fully match the called genes, so a read error is possible. The chain joins TRBV2 to TRBJ2-7, with 9 bases aligning to TRBD1. The CDR3 loop spans 14 amino acids. From germline, CDR1 is SNHLY and CDR2 FYNNEI. CDR3 amino acids: CASSQEQGAYEQYF. The CDR3 nucleotides read TGTGCCAGCAGCCAGGAACAGGGGGCCTATGAGCAGTACTTC.

This clonotype was recorded many times. The chain links TRBV27 to TRBJ2-7; TRBD1 matches 9 bases. Germline V CDR1 and CDR2: MNHEY, SMNVEV (reference sequence). The CDR3 is 14 residues long. V was clipped by 5 bases and J by 3 bases; unmatched bases: 5. The CDR3 here is CASSALGQGYEQYF. The CDR3 DNA reads TGTGCCAGCAGTGCCCTGGGACAGGGCTACGAGCAGTACTTC.

The chain couples TRBV6-2 or TRBV6-3 to TRBJ2-7, with TRBD2 as a possible D gene (6 bases). The DNA end favors TRBJ2-4, so the J call may be wrong. Looked up from germline, CDR1 is MNHEY and CDR2 is SVGEGT. This CDR3 contains 17 residues. Here the CDR3 DNA reads TGTGCCAGCAGTTACTCCCTTCTCGGGGGAGGAGATAACATTCAGTACTTC. This gives the protein CASSYSLLGGGDNIQYF.

At least ten counts were recorded for this clonotype. The rearrangement uses TRBV12-3 or TRBV12-4 and TRBJ1-5; no reliable D call. CDR3 size: 13 residues. Trimming cost V 4 bases and J 1 base, with 5 bases left between them. This CDR3 is CASSWASNQPQHF. The CDR3 DNA sequence: TGTGCCAGCAGTTGGGCCAGCAATCAGCCCCAGCATTTT.

The gene calls are TRBV6-5 and TRBJ2-7; D possibly corresponds to TRBD2 (5 bases). Germline CDR1 and CDR2: MNHEY and SVGAGI. The CDR3 runs to 15 residues. V dropped 2 bases and J dropped 0 bases, with 11 bases sitting between them. This CDR3 reads CASSYAGKSSYEQYF. The CDR3 DNA reads as TGTGCCAGCAGTTACGCGGGTAAAAGCTCCTACGAGCAGTACTTC.

This clonotype was counted ten times or more. This CDR3 is CSAAPGGSYEQYF. The CDR3 bases are TGCAGCGCCGCTCCGGGGGGTTCCTACGAGCAGTACTTC. The chain joins TRBV29-1 to TRBJ2-7; 7 bases match TRBD2. Germline CDR1 SQVTM, CDR2 ANQGSEA. The junction had 7 bases not matched to a gene; V was cut back by 7 bases and J by 1 base. CDR3 size: 13 residues.

This clonotype has at least ten counts. The V call is TRBV27, the J call TRBJ2-5; D gene unclear. The CDR3 extends over 14 amino acids. V was pared by 8 bases and J by 3 bases, with 16 bases between. From germline, CDR1 is MNHEY and CDR2 SMNVEV (reference sequence). The CDR3 DNA sequence: TGTGCCAGCGGAACCACGGACGGAGAAGAGACCCAGTACTTC. As protein: CASGTTDGEETQYF.

This clonotype was detected many times. CDR3: CATSEGLAGTETQYF. The DNA for the CDR3 is TGTGCCACCAGTGAGGGACTAGCGGGAACAGAGACCCAGTACTTC. The V gene is TRBV24-1, the J gene TRBJ2-5, with TRBD2 matching over 13 bases. The J segment lost 4 bases and the V segment lost 4 bases, leaving 2 bases of the junction unmatched. CDR1 and CDR2 (germline): KGHDR, SFDVKD. The CDR3 totals 15 residues.

This clonotype was detected many times. This chain joins TRBV19 and TRBJ1-1; 11 bases align to TRBD1. Trimming removed 5 bases from V and 11 bases from J; junction bases left unmatched: 13. Germline CDR1 LNHDA, CDR2 SQIVND (reference sequence). The CDR3 sequence is 15 residues long. The DNA of the CDR3 is TGTGCCAGTAGTGTGTCTTACCCCGGGACAGGGGGTGCTTTCTTT. This sequence encodes CASSVSYPGTGGAFF.

This clonotype was seen ten or more times. J is TRBJ1-1 and V is TRBV6-1; D ambiguous. Germline V gene data show CDR1 as MNHNS and CDR2 as SASEGT. The CDR3 has 14 amino acids. Trimming shortened V by 6 bases and J by 7 bases, and 18 bases separated the two germline ends. CDR3 DNA: TGTGCCAGCAGGACCTGGATGAGCACTGTTGAAGCTTTCTTT. Protein product: CASRTWMSTVEAFF.

This clonotype was counted many times. V gene TRBV20-1 combines with J gene TRBJ2-7; either TRBD1 or TRBD2 may supply D (5 bases each). CDR1 and CDR2 from the germline V gene are DFQATT and SNEGSKA (reference sequence). V lost 7 bases, J lost 1 base, and 14 bases lay in between. The CDR3 extends over 13 amino acids. Here the CDR3 DNA reads TGCAGTGTGGCCGGGACCCCTTCCTACGAGCAGTACTTC. Translating gives CSVAGTPSYEQYF.